These 25 T cell receptor beta chains came from one sample sequenced in a study of blood T cell repertoires in COVID-19. The table came from immunoSEQ multiplex PCR; TCRdb's copy has only in-frame clones and leaves some out. The table shows 150,000 to 200,000 clones, with roughly three quarters occurring only once. The sequenced sample consisted of PBMCs or T cells enriched from blood (not recorded which). The source of these receptors is a man aged 55 to 69 who had been exposed to COVID-19.

This chain uses TRBV11-3 with TRBJ2-5; D gene ambiguous. The V and J ends lost 1 base and 7 bases respectively, with 7 bases between them. The CDR3 consists of 12 residues. Per the germline V gene, CDR1 is SGHNT and CDR2 is YENEEA. CDR3 DNA sequence: TGTGCCAGCAGCTTAGCTTTCGGGACCCAGTACTTC. The encoded protein is CASSLAFGTQYF.

The chain joins TRBV27 to TRBJ2-1; 7 positions agree with TRBD2. The V gene's germline CDR1 is MNHEY and CDR2 SMNVEV (reference sequence). V was pared by 2 bases and J by 7 bases, with 8 bases of the junction left unmatched. The CDR3 length is 15 residues. DNA of the CDR3: TGTGCCAGCAGTTTAGATACTAGCGCGGTAAATGAGCAGTTCTTC. The encoded protein is CASSLDTSAVNEQFF.

This clone was observed a few times. The chain has TRBV18 and TRBJ1-4, with 7 bases identical to TRBD1. This CDR3 comprises 17 residues. CDR1 and CDR2 from the germline V gene are KGHSH and LQKENI. The junction had 7 bases not matched to a gene; V was cut back by 3 bases and J by 0 bases. The CDR3 reads CASSPDRNYATNEKLFF. The CDR3 DNA sequence: TGTGCCAGCTCACCGGACAGGAACTATGCAACTAATGAAAAACTGTTTTTT.

The chain combines TRBV27 with TRBJ2-2; 11 bases line up with TRBD1. The CDR3 totals 13 residues. J gave up 8 bases and V 8 bases, and 4 bases lay outside the gene matches. In germline, CDR1 is MNHEY, CDR2 SMNVEV (reference sequence). In nucleotides, the CDR3 is TGTGCCAGCGGGACAGGGGGGTTGGGGGAGCTGTTTTTT. Translated: CASGTGGLGELFF.

J is TRBJ1-5 and V is TRBV10-3, with D maybe TRBD1 (5 bases). The CDR3 sequence is 14 residues long. V was clipped by 4 bases and J by 4 bases, with 11 bases between them. The germline CDR1 and CDR2 sequences are ENHRY and SYGVKD. The chain's CDR3 is CAISVGATNQPQHF. CDR3 DNA: TGTGCCATCAGTGTTGGGGCTACTAATCAGCCCCAGCATTTT.

The chain recombines TRBV25-1 with TRBJ2-1; 9 nucleotides agree with TRBD1. The trim removed 6 bases at V and 10 bases at J, leaving 10 bases unmatched. The CDR3 is made up of 14 amino acids. Germline CDR1 is MGHDK and CDR2 is SYGVNS. CDR3 DNA sequence: TGTGCCAGCAGGGGGGACAGGGCCGCAGGGGAGCAGTTCTTC. It specifies CASRGDRAAGEQFF.

The sample holds a few counts of this clone. This rearrangement joins TRBV6-1 to TRBJ2-2, with D unresolved. Germline V gene sequence: CDR1 MNHNS, CDR2 SASEGT. V shed 3 bases and J shed 1 base, with 6 bases lying between them. This CDR3 contains 14 residues. The CDR3 region is CASSEWQNTGELFF. The CDR3 DNA reads TGTGCCAGCAGTGAGTGGCAGAACACCGGGGAGCTGTTTTTT.

This chain uses TRBV11-3 with TRBJ1-1; TRBD1 is a possible D gene (6 bases). Germline V lookup: CDR1 SGHNT, CDR2 YENEEA. Trimming stripped 1 base from V and 4 bases from J, with 10 bases between. The CDR3 spans 14 residues. The DNA of the CDR3 is TGTGCCAGCAGCTTAGTTTACAGGGCCACTGAAGCTTTCTTT. The encoded protein is CASSLVYRATEAFF.

The rearrangement uses TRBV27 and TRBJ2-7; 10 bases are shared with TRBD1. The CDR3 covers 14 residues. V trimming: 4 bases; J trimming: 3 bases; junction bases outside the gene matches: 3. Germline V CDR1 and CDR2: MNHEY, SMNVEV (reference sequence). In DNA form, the CDR3 reads TGTGCCAGCAGTTACCGGACAGGGGGCTACGAGCAGTACTTC. Its protein product is CASSYRTGGYEQYF.

The CDR3 here is CASSFEGTGTYEQYF. In DNA, the CDR3 is TGTGCCAGCAGCTTCGAGGGGACAGGGACCTACGAGCAGTACTTC. The chain carries TRBV7-2 and TRBJ2-7; TRBD1 matches 9 bases. V was clipped by 3 bases and J by 2 bases; unmatched bases: 5. Germline V lookup: CDR1 SGHTA, CDR2 FQGNSA. The CDR3 extends over 15 amino acids. The entire variable domain, with the rest obtained from reference TRBV7-2 and TRBJ2-7, is as follows: GAGVSQSPSNKVTEKGKDVELRCDPISGHTALYWYRQSLGQGLEFLIYFQGNSAPDKSGLPSDRFSAERTGGSVSTLTIQRTQQEDSAVYLCASSFEGTGTYEQYFGPGTRLTVT.

This clone was recorded a few times. This rearrangement joins TRBV28 to TRBJ1-1; perhaps TRBD1 as D (6 bases). CDR3 length: 15 residues. CDR1 is MDHEN, CDR2 SYDVKM, per germline. V dropped 4 bases and J dropped 3 bases, with 15 bases sitting between them. Written as DNA, the CDR3 is TGTGCCAGCAGTTCCCCACAGGGTCAAGACACTGAAGCTTTCTTT. Translated, it gives CASSSPQGQDTEAFF.

The rearrangement uses TRBV5-1 and TRBJ1-1; D is unclear. The CDR3 contains 13 residues. Per germline, CDR1 SGHRS and CDR2 YFSETQ. Trimming removed 4 bases from V and 7 bases from J, with 14 bases in between. The CDR3 sequence: CASSKPGSSEAFF. The CDR3 bases are TGCGCCAGCAGCAAACCGGGATCAAGTGAAGCTTTCTTT.

For this clone: A read error may produce the germline difference seen at one junction end. Other DNA variants within this sample encode the same CDR3. CDR3 residues: CASSSGGTSYNEQFF. The DNA for the CDR3 is TGTGCTAGCAGCTCCGGCGGGACCTCCTACAATGAGCAGTTCTTC. The rearrangement links TRBV9 to TRBJ2-1; perhaps TRBD2 as D (6 bases). The length of the CDR3 is 15 residues. CDR1 SGDLS and CDR2 YYNGEE come from the germline V gene.

The chain carries TRBV11-3 and TRBJ1-3, with no clear D. CDR1 and CDR2 (germline): SGHNT, YENEEA. This CDR3 is built from 14 residues. V lost 5 bases and J 1 base, leaving 9 bases between the germline ends. CDR3 in amino acids: CASSPSRSGNTIYF. The CDR3, as DNA: TGTGCCAGCAGCCCCAGTCGTTCTGGAAACACCATATATTTT.

The J gene is TRBJ1-2, the V gene TRBV5-4; no reliable D call. The V end was cut by 1 base, the J end by 5 bases, with 21 bases between. The germline CDR1 and CDR2 sequences are SGHNT and YYREEE (reference sequence). The length of the CDR3 is 17 residues. The CDR3 nucleotides are TGTGCCAGCAGCTTGTGGCAGGAAATCCTATCGTCATATGGCTACACCTTC. Encoded protein: CASSLWQEILSSYGYTF.

CDR3 sequence: CASQGAGNEKLFF. The CDR3 coding sequence is TGTGCCAGTCAGGGGGCGGGTAATGAAAAACTGTTTTTT. The V call is TRBV6-1, the J call TRBJ1-4, with 8 bases that match TRBD1. V was pared by 9 bases and J by 4 bases, with 4 bases of the junction left unmatched. This CDR3 region has 13 residues. The V gene's germline CDR1 is MNHNS and CDR2 SASEGT.

The chain recombines TRBV5-1 with TRBJ2-1; D might be TRBD1 (5 bases). The CDR3 spans 14 residues. V was trimmed by 2 bases and J by 4 bases, leaving 10 bases between them. Germline values: CDR1 SGHRS, CDR2 YFSETQ. The CDR3 here is CASSLDSIYNEQFF. CDR3 nucleotides: TGCGCCAGCAGCTTAGACAGTATTTACAATGAGCAGTTCTTC.

V is TRBV19 and J is TRBJ1-1; TRBD1 agrees at 9 bases. The V gene end was trimmed by 3 bases and the J gene end by 7 bases; junction bases not matched to a gene: 9. The CDR3 sequence is 15 residues long. Germline loops: CDR1 LNHDA, CDR2 SQIVND (reference sequence). Here the CDR3 reads CASSILQGARGEAFF. DNA for the CDR3: TGTGCCAGTAGTATCTTACAGGGGGCGCGGGGTGAAGCTTTCTTT.

This clone was counted ten times or more. This rearrangement joins TRBV7-9 to TRBJ2-1; TRBD2 matches at 13 bases. CDR1 and CDR2 (germline): SEHNR, FQNEAQ (reference sequence). The CDR3 runs 16 residues. V was clipped by 7 bases and J by 10 bases; unmatched bases: 13. The CDR3 sequence: CASNLDTSGRAGEQFF. As DNA, the CDR3 is TGTGCCAGCAACCTCGATACTAGCGGGAGGGCTGGCGAGCAGTTCTTC.

This clone was counted ten times or more. The chain joins TRBV2 to TRBJ1-3, with D possibly matching TRBD1 (6 bases). CDR1 SNHLY and CDR2 FYNNEI come from the germline V gene. Trimming took 2 bases from V and 4 from J, leaving 12 bases between them. The CDR3 spans 15 residues. CDR3 in amino acids: CASSERQGYGNTIYF. CDR3 DNA sequence: TGTGCCAGCAGTGAACGGCAGGGGTACGGAAACACCATATATTTT.

The chain couples TRBV11-2 to TRBJ2-7; D possibly corresponds to TRBD1 (6 bases). This CDR3 spans 13 amino acids. Trimming pared 6 bases from V and 3 bases from J, leaving 12 bases between. Germline V CDR1 and CDR2: SGHAT, FQNNGV. The CDR3, as DNA: TGTGCCAGCAGGCCTACAGGGTACTACGAGCAGTACTTC. Translating gives CASRPTGYYEQYF.

V and J are TRBV2 and TRBJ2-2; perhaps TRBD1 as D (6 bases). The germline CDR1 and CDR2 sequences are SNHLY and FYNNEI. This CDR3 contains 15 residues. Trimming shortened V by 1 base and J by 2 bases, and 8 bases separated the two germline ends. Here the CDR3 reads CASSEGTVNTGELFF. CDR3 nucleotides: TGTGCCAGCAGTGAAGGGACAGTCAACACCGGGGAGCTGTTTTTT.

The chain recombines TRBV29-1 with TRBJ1-2, with 7 bases aligning to TRBD1. Germline trimming cut 2 bases from V and 4 bases from J; bases unmatched to any gene: 4. Germline assignment: CDR1 SQVTM and CDR2 ANQGSEA. This CDR3 is built from 13 residues. CDR3 amino acids: CSVEPGTVYGYTF. Here the CDR3 DNA reads TGCAGCGTTGAACCCGGGACAGTCTATGGCTACACCTTC. Full variable domain (remainder filled in from reference TRBV29-1 and TRBJ1-2): SAVISQKPSRDICQRGTSLTIQCQVDSQVTMMFWYRQQPGQSLTLIATANQGSEATYESGFVIDKFPISRPNLTFSTLTVSNMSPEDSSIYLCSVEPGTVYGYTFGSGTRLTVV.

The chain links TRBV7-2 to TRBJ1-1; D ambiguous. The V gene lost 1 base and the J gene lost 1 base, with 10 bases spanning the gap. Germline CDR1 is SGHTA and CDR2 is FQGNSA. The CDR3 is made up of 15 amino acids. CDR3 amino acids: CASSLDEARNTEAFF. The CDR3 DNA sequence: TGTGCCAGCAGCTTAGACGAAGCGAGGAACACTGAAGCTTTCTTT.

The chain couples TRBV9 to TRBJ2-3; 12 bases agree with TRBD2. This CDR3 region has 16 residues. Germline values: CDR1 SGDLS, CDR2 YYNGEE. J gave up 3 bases and V 3 bases, and 5 bases lay outside the gene matches. The CDR3 here is CASSGAGTSGTDTQYF. The DNA for the CDR3 is TGTGCCAGCAGCGGGGCCGGGACTAGCGGGACAGATACGCAGTATTTT.